This record concerns one TCR beta chain sequence. The data derive from a study of blood T cell repertoires in COVID-19. Across the whole study: COVID-19 samples from acute and convalescent phases originated in the United States, Italy and Spain. The cDNA or gDNA used as material had been derived from T cells, B-cell-depleted T cells, or PBMCs.

Germline-derived CDR1 and CDR2 are SGHAT and FQDESV (reference sequence). V lost 1 base and J 5 bases, leaving 9 bases between the germline ends. This CDR3 comprises 14 residues. Study processing details: It was from reference gene primer amplification that nucleated cell counts were estimated. Some clones are missing from TCRdb's copy, which holds only in-frame ones; the method was immunoSEQ multiplex PCR. That table furnishes V, J and clone size, whereas the DNA furnished D and trimming. The table shows approximately 260,000 clones, with 70% to 90% occurring only once. This sequence originates from a woman aged 40 to 49 who had recovered from COVID-19. The sample comprised peripheral blood. The chain uses TRBV11-1 and TRBJ2-1, with D tentatively TRBD2 (7 bases). In nucleotides, the CDR3 is TGTGCCAGCAGCTTAGGGCGGGGGCACAATGAGCAGTTCTTC. It yields the protein CASSLGRGHNEQFF. Supplemented by reference TRBV11-1 and TRBJ2-1, the full variable domain reads EAEVAQSPRYKITEKSQAVAFWCDPISGHATLYWYRQILGQGPELLVQFQDESVVDDSQLPKDRFSAERLKGVDSTLKIQPAELGDSAMYLCASSLGRGHNEQFFGPGTRLTVL.